The rows below give T cell receptor beta chains drawn from one sample of a study of blood T cell repertoires in COVID-19. Here immunoSEQ multiplex PCR was the method, and the copy in TCRdb shows in-frame clones only, minus some. The sample carries approximately 92,000 clones, approximately 70% recorded once. The sample taken for sequencing was peripheral blood. These receptors were taken from a woman aged 55 to 70 in a cohort sampled during active or convalescent COVID-19. Each CDR3 is given with its conserved first and last residue.

v_call,cdr3_aa
TRBV19,CASSIVGGSNYGYTF
TRBV5-1,CASSFDINQPQHF
TRBV29-1,CSVQTDIIYGYTF
TRBV19,CASGSRGLGDTQYF
TRBV9,CASSVQGYNSPLHF
TRBV2,CASRILVGTQYF
TRBV3-1/TRBV3-2,CASSQGSPGKLFF
TRBV18,CASSTGRGNTIYF
TRBV19,CASSIREISEKLFF
TRBV30,CAWSPPGPPYEQYF